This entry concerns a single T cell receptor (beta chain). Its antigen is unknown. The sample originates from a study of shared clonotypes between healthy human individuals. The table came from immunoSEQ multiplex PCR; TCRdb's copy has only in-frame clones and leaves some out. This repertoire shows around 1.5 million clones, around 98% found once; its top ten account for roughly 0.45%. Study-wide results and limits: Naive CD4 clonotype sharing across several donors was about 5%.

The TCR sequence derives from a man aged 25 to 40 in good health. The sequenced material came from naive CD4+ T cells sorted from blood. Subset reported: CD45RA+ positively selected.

The CDR3 reads CASSLLGFSNEQFF. CDR3 coding DNA: TGTGCCAGCAGCTTATTAGGGTTTTCGAATGAGCAGTTCTTC. The chain is built from TRBV7-6 and TRBJ2-1; no reliable D call. Trimming removed 2 bases at V and 7 bases at J, with 12 bases between. CDR3 length: 14 residues. Germline values: CDR1 SGHVS, CDR2 FNYEAQ.